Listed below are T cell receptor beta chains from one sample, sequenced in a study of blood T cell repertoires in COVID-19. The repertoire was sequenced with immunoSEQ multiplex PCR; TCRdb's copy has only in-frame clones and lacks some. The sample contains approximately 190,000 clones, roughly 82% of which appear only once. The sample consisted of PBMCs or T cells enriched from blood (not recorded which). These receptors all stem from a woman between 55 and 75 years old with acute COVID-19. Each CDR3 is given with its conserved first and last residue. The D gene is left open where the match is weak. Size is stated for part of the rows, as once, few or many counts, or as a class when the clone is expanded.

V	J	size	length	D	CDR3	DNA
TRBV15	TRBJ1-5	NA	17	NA	CATSANEVVRGDQPQHF	TGTGCCACCAGCGCGAATGAAGTCGTGCGGGGCGATCAGCCCCAGCATTTT
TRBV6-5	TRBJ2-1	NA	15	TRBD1	CASSYETGPYNEQFF	TGTGCCAGCAGTTACGAGACAGGGCCTTACAATGAGCAGTTCTTC
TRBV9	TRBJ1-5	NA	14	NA	CASSEGQSNQPQHF	TGTGCCAGCAGCGAAGGACAAAGCAATCAGCCCCAGCATTTT
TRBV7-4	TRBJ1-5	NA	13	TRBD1	CASSRTGEQPQHF	TGTGCCAGCAGCCGGACAGGGGAACAGCCCCAGCATTTT
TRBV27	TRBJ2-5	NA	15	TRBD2	CASRFGAGGPETQYF	TGTGCCAGCCGTTTCGGAGCGGGGGGGCCTGAGACCCAGTACTTC
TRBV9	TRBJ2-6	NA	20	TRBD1	CASSDALGTGYLSGANVLTF	TGTGCCAGCAGCGACGCCCTGGGGACAGGTTACCTCTCTGGGGCCAACGTCCTGACTTTC
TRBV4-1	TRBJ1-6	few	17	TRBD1	CASSQTPGTGGNSPLHF	TGCGCCAGCAGCCAAACCCCCGGGACAGGGGGCAATTCACCCCTCCACTTT
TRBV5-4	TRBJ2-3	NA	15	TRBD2	CASSPGLAGGDTQYF	TGTGCCAGCAGCCCGGGACTAGCGGGAGGAGATACGCAGTATTTT
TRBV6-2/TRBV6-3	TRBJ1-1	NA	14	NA	CASSLTSTSGEAFF	TGTGCCAGCAGTCTAACATCGACGTCGGGTGAAGCTTTCTTT
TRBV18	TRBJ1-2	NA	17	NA	CASSPVGSREYAYGYTF	TGTGCCAGCTCACCCGTAGGGTCCAGGGAATACGCCTATGGCTACACCTTC
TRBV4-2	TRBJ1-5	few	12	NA	CASSRGGQPQHF	TGTGCCAGCAGCCGAGGCGGGCAGCCCCAGCATTTT
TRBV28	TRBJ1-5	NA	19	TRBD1	CASRPTKGQGAMTAEPQHF	TGTGCCAGCCGACCGACAAAGGGACAGGGGGCCATGACGGCAGAGCCCCAGCATTTT
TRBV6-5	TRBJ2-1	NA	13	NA	CASSYGRYNEQFF	TGTGCCAGCAGTTACGGTAGATACAATGAGCAGTTCTTC
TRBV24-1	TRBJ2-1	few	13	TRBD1	CATSGQGGNEQFF	TGTGCCACCAGCGGACAGGGCGGGAATGAGCAGTTCTTC
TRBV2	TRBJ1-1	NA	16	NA	CASSEALGRDVTEAFF	TGTGCCAGCAGTGAAGCGCTTGGCAGGGATGTCACTGAAGCTTTCTTT
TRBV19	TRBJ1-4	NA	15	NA	CASRGGGATNEKLFF	TGTGCCAGTAGGGGGGGAGGAGCAACTAATGAAAAACTGTTTTTT
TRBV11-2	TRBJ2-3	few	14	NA	CASDEAGWTDTQYF	TGTGCCAGCGACGAGGCAGGGTGGACAGATACGCAGTATTTT
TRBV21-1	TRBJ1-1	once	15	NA	CASSKRVGMNTEAFF	TGTGCCAGCAGCAAAAGAGTCGGGATGAACACTGAAGCTTTCTTT
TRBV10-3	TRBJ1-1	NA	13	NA	CAISAQGSTEAFF	TGTGCCATCAGTGCACAGGGAAGTACTGAAGCTTTCTTT
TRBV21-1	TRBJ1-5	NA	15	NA	CASSKRQGRNQPQHF	TGTGCCAGCAGCAAACGGCAGGGCCGCAATCAGCCCCAGCATTTT
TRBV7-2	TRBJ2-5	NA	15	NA	CASSLWGGNQETQYF	TGTGCCAGCAGCTTGTGGGGAGGAAACCAAGAGACCCAGTACTTC
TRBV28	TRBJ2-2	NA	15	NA	CASTFNSLRGGELFF	TGTGCCAGCACCTTTAATTCCCTTAGAGGCGGGGAGCTGTTTTTT
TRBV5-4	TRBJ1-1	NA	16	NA	CASSLVGRRPNTEAFF	TGTGCCAGCAGCTTGGTGGGGAGGCGGCCGAACACTGAAGCTTTCTTT
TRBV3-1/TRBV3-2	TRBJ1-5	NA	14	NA	CASSQGYRGQPQHF	TGTGCCAGCAGCCAAGGTTACCGAGGTCAGCCCCAGCATTTT
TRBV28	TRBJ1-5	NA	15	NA	CASRRGGYSNQPQHF	TGTGCCAGCAGGCGGGGAGGATATAGCAATCAGCCCCAGCATTTT
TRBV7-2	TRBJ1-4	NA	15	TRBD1	CASSYTGTGNEKLFF	TGTGCCAGCAGTTACACCGGGACAGGGAATGAAAAACTGTTTTTT
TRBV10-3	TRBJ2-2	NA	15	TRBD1	CAITTDRVDTGELFF	TGTGCCATCACCACCGACAGGGTTGACACCGGGGAGCTGTTTTTT
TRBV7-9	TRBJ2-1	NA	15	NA	CASSPVLDRYNEQFF	TGTGCCAGCAGCCCAGTACTAGACCGCTACAATGAGCAGTTCTTC
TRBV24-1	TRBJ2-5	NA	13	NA	CATSDPGKETQYF	TGTGCCACCAGTGATCCGGGAAAAGAGACCCAGTACTTC
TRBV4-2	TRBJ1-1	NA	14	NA	CASSRGEGNTEAFF	TGTGCCAGCAGCCGAGGGGAGGGCAACACTGAAGCTTTCTTT
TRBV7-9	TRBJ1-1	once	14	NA	CASSLRRENTEAFF	TGTGCCAGCAGCCTGAGGCGAGAGAACACTGAAGCTTTCTTT
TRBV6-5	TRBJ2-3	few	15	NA	CASRELGGRRNTQYF	TGTGCCAGCAGGGAGTTAGGAGGGCGCAGGAATACGCAGTATTTT
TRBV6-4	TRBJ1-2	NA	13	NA	CASSHGQNYGYTF	TGTGCCAGCAGCCACGGACAGAACTATGGCTACACCTTC
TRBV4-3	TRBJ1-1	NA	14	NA	CASSQDPRNTEAFF	TGCGCCAGCAGCCAAGATCCCCGGAACACTGAAGCTTTCTTT
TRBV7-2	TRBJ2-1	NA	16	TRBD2	CASSGRTSGIYNEQFF	TGTGCCAGCAGCGGACGGACTAGCGGGATCTACAATGAGCAGTTCTTC
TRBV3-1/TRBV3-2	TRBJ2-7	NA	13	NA	CASSSSYEDEQYF	TGTGCCAGCAGCTCCTCCTACGAGGACGAGCAGTACTTC
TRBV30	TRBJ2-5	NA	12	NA	CAWSPRSRAQYF	TGTGCCTGGAGTCCCCGGTCACGGGCCCAGTACTTC
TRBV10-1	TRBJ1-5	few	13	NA	CASSWGRNQPQHF	TGCGCCAGCAGTTGGGGGCGCAATCAGCCCCAGCATTTT
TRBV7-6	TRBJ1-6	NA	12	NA	CASSWQNSPLHF	TGTGCCAGCAGCTGGCAAAATTCACCCCTCCACTTT
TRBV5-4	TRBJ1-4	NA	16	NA	CASSILQGATNEKLFF	TGTGCCAGCAGCATTCTCCAGGGTGCAACTAATGAAAAACTGTTTTTT
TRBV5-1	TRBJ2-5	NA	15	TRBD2	CASSSGTSGRETQYF	TGCGCCAGCAGCTCAGGGACTAGCGGGAGAGAGACCCAGTACTTC
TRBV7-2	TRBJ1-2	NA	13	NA	CASSPRGNYGYTF	TGTGCCAGCAGCCCTAGGGGGAACTATGGCTACACCTTC
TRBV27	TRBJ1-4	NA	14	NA	CASSSAGLHEKLFF	TGTGCCAGCAGTTCTGCAGGGCTGCATGAAAAACTGTTTTTT
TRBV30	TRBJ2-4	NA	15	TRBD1	CAWSHRDRTKNIQYF	TGTGCCTGGAGCCACCGGGACAGAACCAAAAACATTCAGTACTTC
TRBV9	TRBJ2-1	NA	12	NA	CASSVAGGHMFF	TGTGCCAGCAGCGTAGCGGGGGGCCATATGTTCTTC
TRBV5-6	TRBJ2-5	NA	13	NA	CASRGGQAETQYF	TGTGCCAGCAGGGGGGGGCAAGCGGAGACCCAGTACTTC
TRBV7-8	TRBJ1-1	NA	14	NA	CASSAGNGFTEAFF	TGTGCCAGCAGCGCGGGTAACGGTTTCACTGAAGCTTTCTTT
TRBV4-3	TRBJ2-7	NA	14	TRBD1	CASSAGQGAYEQYF	TGCGCCAGCAGCGCTGGACAGGGGGCGTACGAGCAGTACTTC
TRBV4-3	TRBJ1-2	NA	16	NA	CASSQDLWRSNYGYTF	TGCGCCAGCAGCCAAGATCTGTGGCGGTCTAACTATGGCTACACCTTC
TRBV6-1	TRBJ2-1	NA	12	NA	CASSENGLEQFF	TGTGCCAGCAGTGAAAATGGCCTGGAGCAGTTCTTC
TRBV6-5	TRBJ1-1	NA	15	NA	CASSYSRGMNTEAFF	TGTGCCAGCAGTTACTCGCGGGGAATGAACACTGAAGCTTTCTTT
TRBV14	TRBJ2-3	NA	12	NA	CASSPQGVTQYF	TGTGCCAGCAGCCCACAGGGCGTTACGCAGTATTTT
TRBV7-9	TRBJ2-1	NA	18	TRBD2	CASSFQTLAGRGDNEQFF	TGTGCCAGCAGCTTCCAAACCTTAGCGGGCAGAGGCGACAATGAGCAGTTCTTC